Below are 27 T cell receptor beta chains sequenced from a single sample in a study of blood T cell repertoires in COVID-19. The repertoire was sequenced with immunoSEQ multiplex PCR; TCRdb's copy has only in-frame clones and lacks some. The sample consists of approximately 30,000 clones, about 90% of them appearing once. Material: peripheral blood. These receptors were taken from a man between 65 and 85 years old with active or convalescent COVID-19.

The chain links TRBV4-2 to TRBJ2-3; TRBD2 matches at 8 bases. CDR3 size: 15 residues. Trimming removed 3 bases from V and 8 bases from J; junction bases left unmatched: 10. Germline V gene lookup returns CDR1 LGHNA and CDR2 YNFKEQ. The CDR3 here is CASSQDAGGAGTQYF. The CDR3 DNA sequence: TGTGCCAGCAGCCAGGACGCGGGGGGCGCCGGTACGCAGTATTTT.

This clone was picked up one time. The chain recombines TRBV5-1 with TRBJ2-5; the match to TRBD1 covers 8 bases. This CDR3 has 15 residues. J gave up 6 bases and V 0 bases, and 7 bases lay outside the gene matches. CDR1 and CDR2 (germline): SGHRS, YFSETQ. CDR3 protein: CASSLVGQGGKTQYF. The CDR3 nucleotides are TGCGCCAGCAGCTTGGTTGGACAGGGAGGAAAGACCCAGTACTTC.

The rearrangement links TRBV5-1 to TRBJ2-7; 8 bases are a match to TRBD1. Germline assignment: CDR1 SGHRS and CDR2 YFSETQ. J lost 6 bases, V lost 4 bases, and 12 bases had no gene match. This CDR3 spans 15 amino acids. This CDR3 is CASSRNAQGVGEQYF. In nucleotides, the CDR3 is TGCGCCAGCAGCCGGAATGCACAGGGGGTAGGCGAGCAGTACTTC.

V is TRBV10-3 and J is TRBJ1-2; 7 bases agree with TRBD1. V dropped 7 bases and J dropped 1; count of bases not matched to a gene: 3. Per germline, CDR1 ENHRY and CDR2 SYGVKD. This CDR3 spans 13 amino acids. This CDR3 reads CAIKGQINYGYTF. Here the CDR3 DNA reads TGTGCCATCAAGGGACAGATTAACTATGGCTACACCTTC.

The CDR3 reads CASSLDRDTEAFF. In DNA form, the CDR3 reads TGTGCCAGCAGCTTGGACAGGGACACTGAAGCTTTCTTT. The chain uses TRBV7-2 and TRBJ1-1, with TRBD1 identical over 8 bases. Trimming removed 3 bases from V and 3 bases from J; junction bases left unmatched: 0. This CDR3 region has 13 residues. Germline assignment: CDR1 SGHTA and CDR2 FQGNSA.

This clone was detected once. The rearrangement uses TRBV28 and TRBJ1-2, with D possibly TRBD1 on 5 matching bases. V was pared by 5 bases and J by 4 bases, with 11 bases between. The CDR3 contains 13 residues. From germline, CDR1 is MDHEN and CDR2 SYDVKM. CDR3 DNA sequence: TGTGCCAGCAGTCCCCAGGGTAGCTATGGCTACACCTTC. This codes for CASSPQGSYGYTF.

There are a few counts of this clone. The rearrangement uses TRBV5-1 and TRBJ1-1, with D maybe TRBD1 (5 bases). The CDR3 consists of 15 residues. V gave up 3 bases and J gave up 1 base, with 13 bases separating them. CDR1 and CDR2 (germline): SGHRS, YFSETQ. DNA of the CDR3: TGCGCCAGCAGCTCCCTAACAGGCACGAACACTGAAGCTTTCTTT. Protein: CASSSLTGTNTEAFF.

The chain couples TRBV7-2 to TRBJ1-4; 10 nucleotides match TRBD1. The CDR3 loop spans 14 amino acids. V lost 5 bases, J lost 10 bases, and 7 bases stayed unmatched. From germline, CDR1 is SGHTA and CDR2 FQGNSA. The CDR3 coding sequence is TGTGCCAGCAGCAGTGTGGGGGACAGGGGAAAACTGTTTTTT. Translation: CASSSVGDRGKLFF. Filled out from reference TRBV7-2 and TRBJ1-4, the complete variable domain reads GAGVSQSPSNKVTEKGKDVELRCDPISGHTALYWYRQSLGQGLEFLIYFQGNSAPDKSGLPSDRFSAERTGGSVSTLTIQRTQQEDSAVYLCASSSVGDRGKLFFGSGTQLSVL.

This clone was observed a handful of times. The chain uses TRBV30 and TRBJ1-1, with no clear D. CDR1 is GTSNPN and CDR2 is SVGIG in the germline V gene (reference sequence). V was clipped by 0 bases and J by 4 bases, with 9 bases between them. This CDR3 has 13 amino acids. The CDR3 region has the DNA TGTGCCTGGAGTGTAGGAGGATCCACTGAAGCTTTCTTT. Translation gives CAWSVGGSTEAFF.

CDR3 amino acids: CASSNRQGGPGNTIYF. CDR3 coding DNA: TGTGCCAGCAGCAATAGACAGGGAGGCCCTGGAAACACCATATATTTT. V usage is TRBV7-2 and J usage is TRBJ1-3; TRBD1 aligns across 7 bases. V shed 5 bases and J 2 bases; nucleotides not matched to a gene: 9. In germline, CDR1 is SGHTA, CDR2 FQGNSA. The CDR3 has 16 residues.

This chain uses TRBV11-2 with TRBJ1-1; D unresolved. Between the trimmed V and J ends, which lost 1 base and 3 bases, there was a span of 6 bases. The CDR3 has 13 amino acids. The germline CDR1 and CDR2 sequences are SGHAT and FQNNGV. CDR3 region: CASSLASYTEAFF. CDR3 bases: TGTGCCAGCAGCTTAGCGAGTTACACTGAAGCTTTCTTT.

The rearrangement uses TRBV28 and TRBJ1-1; D possibly corresponds to TRBD1 (5 bases). Trimming removed 3 bases from V and 4 bases from J, with 15 bases in between. The CDR3 covers 15 residues. The germline V gene has CDR1 MDHEN and CDR2 SYDVKM. The CDR3 region has the DNA TGTGCCAGCAGTTTCGGGGGAGGTGGGACCACTGAAGCTTTCTTT. Translation gives CASSFGGGGTTEAFF.

The chain recombines TRBV9 with TRBJ2-2; D not resolved. CDR1 is SGDLS, CDR2 YYNGEE, per germline. The CDR3 is made up of 16 amino acids. V was trimmed by 0 bases and J by 1 base, leaving 10 bases between them. CDR3 in DNA: TGTGCCAGCAGCGTAGTCCCGACTCTGAACACCGGGGAGCTGTTTTTT. Its protein is CASSVVPTLNTGELFF.

This chain joins TRBV7-2 and TRBJ2-1; perhaps TRBD1 as D (5 bases). This CDR3 spans 13 amino acids. Germline assignment: CDR1 SGHTA and CDR2 FQGNSA. Trimming removed 2 bases at V and 6 bases at J, with 8 bases between. CDR3 nucleotides: TGTGCCAGCAGCTTATTCAGGGCCAATGAGCAGTTCTTC. This encodes CASSLFRANEQFF.

This chain connects TRBV28 to TRBJ1-1, with D maybe TRBD1 (6 bases). The CDR3 loop spans 13 amino acids. The V and J ends lost 6 bases and 0 bases respectively, with 8 bases between them. Germline values: CDR1 MDHEN, CDR2 SYDVKM. CDR3 sequence: CASRRTVNTEAFF. The DNA for the CDR3 is TGTGCCAGCAGACGGACAGTGAACACTGAAGCTTTCTTT.

V and J are TRBV2 and TRBJ1-1, with TRBD1 as a possible D gene (6 bases). Germline lookup yields CDR1 SNHLY and CDR2 FYNNEI. This CDR3 is 15 amino acids long. V shed 4 bases and J shed 6 bases, with 18 bases lying between them. The CDR3 nucleotides are TGTGCCAGCAGTGCACAGGGTCCCTCAGGGGCTGAAGCTTTCTTT. It encodes CASSAQGPSGAEAFF.

The chain joins TRBV6-5 to TRBJ1-4; D call uncertain. The germline CDR1 and CDR2 sequences are MNHEY and SVGAGI. V dropped 11 bases and J dropped 3 bases, with 13 bases sitting between them. This CDR3 comprises 13 residues. CDR3 sequence: CAAQARPNEKLFF. As DNA, the CDR3 is TGTGCCGCCCAGGCAAGGCCTAATGAAAAACTGTTTTTT.

V is TRBV5-1 and J is TRBJ1-1; 7 positions agree with TRBD1. After removal of 4 bases from V and 6 bases from J, the junction contained 9 bases not matched to a gene. This CDR3 region has 14 residues. Germline V CDR1 and CDR2: SGHRS, YFSETQ. CDR3 residues: CASSPARQGAEAFF. The CDR3 region has the DNA TGCGCCAGCAGCCCAGCGCGGCAGGGGGCTGAAGCTTTCTTT.

The chain carries TRBV6-5 and TRBJ1-6; D is possibly TRBD1 (5 bases). Germline V gene lookup returns CDR1 MNHEY and CDR2 SVGAGI. CDR3 size: 15 residues. The V and J ends lost 6 bases and 9 bases respectively, with 18 bases between them. CDR3 coding DNA: TGTGCCAGCAGCCCGGGGGGTGGGGAAAGTTCACCCCTCCACTTT. It is translated as CASSPGGGESSPLHF.

The CDR3 sequence is CASTNRVMSGYTF. The DNA of the CDR3 is TGTGCCAGCACAAACAGGGTAATGAGTGGCTACACCTTC. This sequence joins TRBV2 and TRBJ1-2, with D perhaps TRBD1 (6 bases). The V gene lost 7 bases and the J gene lost 7 bases, with 16 bases spanning the gap. CDR1 is SNHLY and CDR2 is FYNNEI in the germline V gene. This CDR3 spans 13 amino acids.

This chain links TRBV6-2 or TRBV6-3 with TRBJ1-4; no definite D call. This CDR3 has 14 residues. The germline V gene has CDR1 MNHEY and CDR2 SVGEGT. The V end lost 4 bases, the J end lost 8 bases, and 14 bases lay between the germline ends. CDR3 amino acids: CASSSHGVWEKLFF. The CDR3 coding sequence is TGTGCCAGCAGTTCGCACGGAGTCTGGGAAAAACTGTTTTTT.

The chain is built from TRBV19 and TRBJ1-1, with 8 positions matching TRBD1. The CDR3 is 14 residues long. Losses at the gene ends were 3 bases for V and 5 bases for J; bases not matched to a gene: 5. Germline-derived CDR1 and CDR2 are LNHDA and SQIVND (reference sequence). Here the CDR3 reads CASSITGGWTEAFF. The CDR3 DNA is TGTGCCAGTAGTATTACAGGGGGATGGACTGAAGCTTTCTTT.

The chain links TRBV30 to TRBJ1-2; 8 bases match TRBD1. Germline loops: CDR1 GTSNPN, CDR2 SVGIG (reference sequence). V lost 0 bases to trimming and J lost 8 bases; unmatched junction nucleotides: 11. The CDR3 has 15 amino acids. The CDR3 reads CAWSVLIQGARGYTF. The CDR3 region has the DNA TGTGCCTGGAGTGTACTTATCCAGGGGGCTCGGGGCTACACCTTC.

V usage is TRBV7-8 and J usage is TRBJ1-1; no definite D call. Trimming took 10 bases from V and 0 from J, leaving 12 bases between them. The CDR3 runs 13 residues. Germline V lookup: CDR1 SGHVS, CDR2 FQNEAQ. CDR3 loop: CATRAGMNTEAFF. The CDR3 nucleotides read TGTGCCACCAGAGCAGGAATGAACACTGAAGCTTTCTTT. The complete variable domain, with remaining parts taken from reference TRBV7-8 and TRBJ1-1, reads GAGVSQSPRYKVAKRGQDVALRCDPISGHVSLFWYQQALGQGPEFLTYFQNEAQLDKSGLPSDRFFAERPEGSVSTLKIQRTQQEDSAVYLCATRAGMNTEAFFGQGTRLTVV.

V usage is TRBV10-3 and J usage is TRBJ2-1; TRBD2 agrees at 12 bases. This CDR3 spans 15 amino acids. With 5 bases clipped from V and 7 bases from J, the junction kept 6 bases outside the gene matches. The germline V gene has CDR1 ENHRY and CDR2 SYGVKD. CDR3 sequence reads: CAISRLAGVENEQFF. As DNA, the CDR3 is TGTGCCATCAGTAGACTAGCGGGAGTGGAGAATGAGCAGTTCTTC.

This chain connects TRBV18 to TRBJ1-1, with a tentative D call TRBD1 (5 bases). Trimming took 8 bases from V and 10 from J, leaving 17 bases between them. From germline, CDR1 is KGHSH and CDR2 LQKENI. The CDR3 extends over 12 amino acids. CDR3 nucleotides: TGTGCCAGCACCTGGGAAGGGGAGGTAGCTTTCTTT. Its protein product is CASTWEGEVAFF.

The chain joins TRBV7-3 to TRBJ2-3, with 8 bases matching TRBD2. CDR3 length equals 13 residues. Germline assignment: CDR1 SGHTA and CDR2 FQGTGA. After removal of 5 bases from V and 4 bases from J, the junction contained 2 bases not matched to a gene. In DNA form, the CDR3 reads TGTGCCAGCAGCCCGGGGGGGTCAGATACGCAGTATTTT. Translation gives CASSPGGSDTQYF.